Each of the 19 T cell receptor beta chains below was sequenced from the same sample in a study of blood T cell repertoires in COVID-19. Sequencing was performed with immunoSEQ multiplex PCR; in TCRdb, only in-frame clones are kept and a portion is missing. The table includes some 46,000 clones, around 85% detected once. The sample comprised peripheral blood. Every receptor here comes from a woman over 75 with COVID-19, enrolled during active disease.

The sample holds one count of this clone. The chain has TRBV7-2 and TRBJ2-7, with 7 bases lining up with TRBD2. This CDR3 has 15 residues. Trimming cost V 5 bases and J 6 bases; bases outside gene matches: 13. Germline V gene lookup returns CDR1 SGHTA and CDR2 FQGNSA. The CDR3 DNA sequence: TGTGCCAGCAGCCCATTTGGGGGAGGGCCCTCCGAGCAGTACTTC. Translating it yields CASSPFGGGPSEQYF.

The V gene is TRBV4-3, the J gene TRBJ1-2; no clear D. Trimming took off 1 base at V and 5 bases at J, with 14 bases between the two ends. This CDR3 has 15 amino acids. Germline loops: CDR1 LGHNA, CDR2 YSLEER. The CDR3 loop is CASSQVMAGSYGYTF. In DNA, the CDR3 is TGCGCCAGCAGCCAAGTAATGGCAGGCTCATATGGCTACACCTTC.

This clone appeared once. Here the CDR3 reads CASSEQGADSPLHF. In DNA form, the CDR3 reads TGTGCCAGCAGCGAACAGGGGGCAGATTCACCCCTCCACTTT. The rearrangement uses TRBV7-9 and TRBJ1-6; 9 nucleotides line up with TRBD1. Germline assignment: CDR1 SEHNR and CDR2 FQNEAQ (reference sequence). The V segment lost 5 bases and the J segment 8 bases; nucleotides outside the gene matches: 4. This CDR3 is built from 14 residues.

V and J are TRBV15 and TRBJ2-1, with 10 bases aligning to TRBD2. CDR3 length: 15 residues. With 1 base clipped from V and 3 bases from J, the junction kept 0 bases outside the gene matches. Germline CDR1 LNHNV, CDR2 YYDKDF (reference sequence). CDR3 in amino acids: CATSRASGSYNEQFF. CDR3 DNA: TGTGCCACCAGCAGAGCTAGCGGGAGCTACAATGAGCAGTTCTTC.

The rearrangement links TRBV18 to TRBJ2-1, with 8 bases aligning to TRBD2. The CDR3 totals 17 residues. V shed 8 bases, J shed 8 bases, and the junction held 20 bases outside the gene matches. From germline, CDR1 is KGHSH and CDR2 LQKENI. As DNA, the CDR3 is TGTGCCAGCGCCCCCGTCGGGGGGGCCCCCATCTCGGATGAGCAGTTCTTC. Its translation: CASAPVGGAPISDEQFF.

This sequence joins TRBV6-5 and TRBJ2-2; 11 positions match TRBD2. From germline, CDR1 is MNHEY and CDR2 SVGAGI. The CDR3 consists of 16 residues. The V gene end was trimmed by 0 bases and the J gene end by 13 bases; junction bases not matched to a gene: 10. The CDR3 nucleotides are TGTGCCAGCAGTTACTCCCACGGGACTAGCGGCGGAGGGCTGTTTTTT. Encoded protein: CASSYSHGTSGGGLFF.

The chain uses TRBV7-9 and TRBJ1-4; D is possibly TRBD1 (5 bases). This CDR3 contains 15 residues. The V and J ends lost 1 base and 3 bases respectively, with 9 bases between them. CDR1 and CDR2 from the germline V gene are SEHNR and FQNEAQ (reference sequence). The CDR3 DNA reads TGTGCCAGCAGCTTAGGCGGGGGACCTAATGAAAAACTGTTTTTT. Its translation is CASSLGGGPNEKLFF. Full variable domain (outside the CDR3, taken from reference TRBV7-9 and TRBJ1-4): DTGVSQNPRHKITKRGQNVTFRCDPISEHNRLYWYRQTLGQGPEFLTYFQNEAQLEKSRLLSDRFSAERPKGSFSTLEIQRTEQGDSAMYLCASSLGGGPNEKLFFGSGTQLSVL.

The chain links TRBV13 to TRBJ1-2; D remains ambiguous. Germline CDR1 is PRHDT and CDR2 is FYEKMQ (reference sequence). Trimming took 5 bases from V and 3 from J, leaving 13 bases between them. The CDR3 is made up of 14 amino acids. As DNA, the CDR3 is TGTGCCAGCAGCCCCCGGGTGAGAGACTATGGCTACACCTTC. It yields the protein CASSPRVRDYGYTF.

CDR3: CASRAGMVQFF. CDR3 coding DNA: TGTGCCAGCAGAGCAGGGATGGTGCAGTTCTTC. This chain joins TRBV4-2 and TRBJ2-1; a possible D gene is TRBD1 (5 bases). Per the germline V gene, CDR1 is LGHNA and CDR2 is YNFKEQ. The CDR3 runs 11 residues. Deletions cut 6 bases from V and 12 bases from J, with 12 bases between.

The chain has TRBV19 and TRBJ2-7, with TRBD2 matching 11 bases. Trimming removed 4 bases from V and 5 bases from J; junction bases left unmatched: 7. This CDR3 is built from 15 residues. CDR1 and CDR2 (germline): LNHDA, SQIVND (reference sequence). The DNA of the CDR3 is TGTGCCAGTAGTAGACCGGGACTAGCGGCCAACGAGCAGTACTTC. Its protein product is CASSRPGLAANEQYF.

The rearrangement uses TRBV12-5 and TRBJ2-1, with 14 nucleotides matching TRBD2. The V gene's germline CDR1 is LGHNT and CDR2 FRNRAP. The CDR3 runs 16 residues. Unmatched junction bases numbered 9, after V lost 6 bases and J lost 8 bases. The CDR3 reads CASGQGLAGGEDEQFF. DNA of the CDR3: TGTGCTAGTGGCCAAGGACTAGCGGGGGGTGAGGATGAGCAGTTCTTC.

The chain has TRBV6-4 and TRBJ2-6; perhaps TRBD1 as D (6 bases). The CDR3 runs to 16 residues. The V end was cut by 0 bases, the J end by 4 bases, with 10 bases between. CDR1 and CDR2 (germline): MRHNA, SNTAGT. This CDR3 reads CASSDSTGSGANVLTF. Here the CDR3 DNA reads TGTGCCAGCAGTGACTCTACAGGGAGCGGGGCCAACGTCCTGACTTTC.

This chain links TRBV10-3 with TRBJ2-3; 7 bases align to TRBD2. The CDR3 has 17 residues. The V and J ends lost 0 bases and 5 bases, in that order; junction bases with no gene match: 11. Germline assignment: CDR1 ENHRY and CDR2 SYGVKD. The CDR3 sequence: CAISESKLAEGLDTQYF. The CDR3 region has the DNA TGTGCCATCAGTGAGTCGAAGCTAGCGGAGGGCCTAGATACGCAGTATTTT.

V usage is TRBV13 and J usage is TRBJ2-1, with 12 bases aligning to TRBD2. The CDR3 has 16 amino acids. Trimming at V came to 4 bases and at J to 7 bases, leaving 8 bases not matched to a gene. The germline gives CDR1 PRHDT, CDR2 FYEKMQ (reference sequence). The CDR3 spells CASSSGLAGGLNEQFF. CDR3 in DNA: TGTGCCAGCAGCTCCGGCCTAGCGGGAGGGTTGAATGAGCAGTTCTTC.

The chain employs TRBV6-5 and TRBJ1-2, with 9 bases that match TRBD1. J lost 7 bases, V lost 2 bases, and 8 bases had no gene match. From germline, CDR1 is MNHEY and CDR2 SVGAGI. The CDR3 runs 15 residues. The CDR3 DNA reads as TGTGCCAGCAGTTACCCCTATGGACAGGGGTTTGGCTACACCTTC. Its protein product is CASSYPYGQGFGYTF.

V and J are TRBV9 and TRBJ2-7; TRBD2 matches 14 bases. CDR3 length: 16 amino acids. Trimming removed 0 bases from V and 3 bases from J; junction bases left unmatched: 2. CDR1 is SGDLS, CDR2 YYNGEE, per germline. This CDR3 reads CASSVAGTSGSYEQYF. For the CDR3, the DNA is TGTGCCAGCAGCGTAGCGGGGACTAGCGGGAGCTACGAGCAGTACTTC.

Written as DNA, the CDR3 is TGTGCCAGTAGAACCACAGGGGCCTTTGTCTACGAGCAGTACTTC. The encoded protein is CASRTTGAFVYEQYF. The rearrangement uses TRBV19 and TRBJ2-7; 7 nucleotides align to TRBD1. J lost 3 bases, V lost 6 bases, and 11 bases had no gene match. The V gene's germline CDR1 is LNHDA and CDR2 SQIVND (reference sequence). This CDR3 contains 15 residues.

The V and J genes are TRBV19 and TRBJ2-2; a possible D gene is TRBD2 (5 bases). Germline V gene data show CDR1 as LNHDA and CDR2 as SQIVND (reference sequence). Trimming cost V 3 bases and J 3 bases, with 20 bases left between them. The CDR3 contains 18 residues. The CDR3 sequence is CASSILLTSTMDTGELFF. The CDR3 DNA reads TGTGCCAGTAGTATTCTCCTAACTAGTACTATGGACACCGGGGAGCTGTTTTTT.

The rearrangement links TRBV6-2 or TRBV6-3 to TRBJ2-1, with D possibly TRBD1 on 6 matching bases. The CDR3 sequence is 13 residues long. Trimming cost V 4 bases and J 3 bases, with 7 bases left between them. CDR1 and CDR2 from the germline V gene are MNHEY and SVGEGT. The CDR3: CASSWDIYNEQFF. The CDR3 coding sequence is TGTGCCAGCAGTTGGGACATCTACAATGAGCAGTTCTTC.